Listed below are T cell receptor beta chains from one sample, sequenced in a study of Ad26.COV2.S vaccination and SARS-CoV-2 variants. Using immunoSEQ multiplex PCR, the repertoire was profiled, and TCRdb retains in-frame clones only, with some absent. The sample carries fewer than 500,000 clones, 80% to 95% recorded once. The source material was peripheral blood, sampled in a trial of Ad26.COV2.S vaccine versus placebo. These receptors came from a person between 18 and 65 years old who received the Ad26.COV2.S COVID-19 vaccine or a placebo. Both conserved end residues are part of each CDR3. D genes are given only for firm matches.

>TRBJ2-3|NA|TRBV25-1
CASSEQLLSSTDTQYF
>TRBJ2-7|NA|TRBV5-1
CASSLGAGGSYEQYF
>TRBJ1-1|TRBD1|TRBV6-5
CASSRGQGTEAFF
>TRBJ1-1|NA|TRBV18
CASSPSQDTEAFF
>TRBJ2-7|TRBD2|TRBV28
CASFGGGLPYEQYF
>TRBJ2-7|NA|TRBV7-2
CASSLTERAPSYEQYF
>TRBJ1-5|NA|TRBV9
CASSALGNQPQHF
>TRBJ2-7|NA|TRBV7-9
CASSHGQRSYEQYF
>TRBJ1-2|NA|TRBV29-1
CSVDTGNGYTF
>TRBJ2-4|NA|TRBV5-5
CASSPSPDRNIQYF
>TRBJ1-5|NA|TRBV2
CASSDLGSLRGNQPQHF
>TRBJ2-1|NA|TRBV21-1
CASSKVRTGLRNEQFF
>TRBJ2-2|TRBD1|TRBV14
CASSSGGWTGELFF
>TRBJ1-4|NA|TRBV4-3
CASSQAGQLNEKLFF
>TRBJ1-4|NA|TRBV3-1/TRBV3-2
CASSRSDSNPGKLFF
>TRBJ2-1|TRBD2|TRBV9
CASSVVGSLAGGNSYNEQFF
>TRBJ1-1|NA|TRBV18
CASSPLDSPNTEAFF
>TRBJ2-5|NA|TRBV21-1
CASSKVRTSGETLEETQYF
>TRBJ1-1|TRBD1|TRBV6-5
CASLKTGGAGTEAFF
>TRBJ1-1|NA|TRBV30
CAWRFSLNTEAFF
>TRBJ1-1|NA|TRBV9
CASSVKDRPMNTEAFF
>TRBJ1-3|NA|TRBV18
CASSPQASSGNTIYF
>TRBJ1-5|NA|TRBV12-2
CASRLALFPQRVYSNQPQHF
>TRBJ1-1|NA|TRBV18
CASSPSRGIEAFF
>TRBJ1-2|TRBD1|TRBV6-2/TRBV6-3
CASSRTQGNYGYTF
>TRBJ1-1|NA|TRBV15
CATSRDEGAEAFF
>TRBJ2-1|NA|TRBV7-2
CASSLYSPYNEQFF
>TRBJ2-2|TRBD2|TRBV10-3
CAISVNRAGATTTGELFF
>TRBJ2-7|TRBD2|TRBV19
CASSIRLAGGSYEQYF
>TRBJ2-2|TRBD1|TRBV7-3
CASSEDRRNTGELFF
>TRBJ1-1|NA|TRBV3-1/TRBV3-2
CASSQQGTEAFF
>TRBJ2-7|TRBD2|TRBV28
CASSSPGGRYFEQYF
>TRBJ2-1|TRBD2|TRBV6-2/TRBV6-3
CASSRGLAEYNEQFF
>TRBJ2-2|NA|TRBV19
CASSIEGGTGELFF
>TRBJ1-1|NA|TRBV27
CASSFAGTNTEAFF
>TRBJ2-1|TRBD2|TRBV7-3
CASRELAGDEQFF
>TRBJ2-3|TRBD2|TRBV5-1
CASSLGSSGTPDTQYF
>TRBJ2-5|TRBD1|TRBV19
CASSSGQGAIQETQYF
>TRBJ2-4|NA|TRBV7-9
CASSLQEGIQYF
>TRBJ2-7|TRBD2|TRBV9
CASSVGVAGGYEQYF
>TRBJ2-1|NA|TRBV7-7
CASSLDRFFTNEQFF
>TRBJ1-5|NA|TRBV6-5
CASAGNSNQPQHF
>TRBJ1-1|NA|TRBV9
CASSPQERMNTEAFF
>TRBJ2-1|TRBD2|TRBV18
CASSQRLALSYNEQFF
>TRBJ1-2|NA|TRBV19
CASSINRADANYGYTF
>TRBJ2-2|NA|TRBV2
CASSFGGTRNTGELFF
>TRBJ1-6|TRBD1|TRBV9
CASSVGTGSDSPLHF
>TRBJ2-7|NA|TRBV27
CASSYTGSLSYEQYF
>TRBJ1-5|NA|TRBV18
CASSLSDSLIGQPQHF
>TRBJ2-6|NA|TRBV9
CASSRRGLGANVLTF
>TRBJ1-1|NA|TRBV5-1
CASSLAPVNTEAFF
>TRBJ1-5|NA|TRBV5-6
CASSLAYNQPQHF
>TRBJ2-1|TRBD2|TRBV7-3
CASSHRSGSNNEQFF
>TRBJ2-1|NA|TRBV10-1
CASSLDARSYNEQFF